This TCR beta chain was captured in a study of OX40 agonist ivuxolimab in advanced cancers. Overall study: Hepatocellular carcinoma, melanoma, renal cell or head and neck cancer affected the dose-escalation patients. Study observations and caveats: A proportion of nonresponders additionally exhibited low normalized T-cell clonal expansion.

CDR3 length: 13 amino acids. Trimming stripped 4 bases from V and 4 bases from J, with 10 bases between. Germline V gives CDR1 LNHDA, CDR2 SQIVND (reference sequence). Note on this clone: Its cognate antigen is unknown.

Method: immunoSEQ multiplex PCR; TCRdb's copy keeps in-frame clones and lacks some. There are some 41,000 clones in the sample; around nine tenths occur only once, and approximately 13% lies in the top ten. Sequencing used CD4+ or CD8+ T cells sorted from blood, obtained in a trial of the OX40 agonist ivuxolimab. The clonotype comes from an adult with an advanced solid tumor such as melanoma, head and neck, liver or kidney cancer. The chain combines TRBV19 with TRBJ1-2, with no clear D. CDR3: CASSTSPIYGYTF. CDR3 DNA sequence: TGTGCCAGTAGTACTTCACCAATCTATGGCTACACCTTC.